A single T cell receptor (beta chain) is shown here with its context. Its antigen is unknown. Libraries were prepared by immunoSEQ multiplex PCR; TCRdb keeps only in-frame clonotypes and omits some of them. The sample holds about 43,000 clones; around nine tenths are singletons and the top ten take roughly 14%. These data belong to a study of PD-L1 blockade in urothelial cancer. Study-wide results and limits: Expansion of tumor-associated blood clones at 3 weeks was greater in durable-benefit patients.

The CDR3 is 15 residues long. Between the trimmed V and J ends, which lost 0 bases and 0 bases, there was a span of 7 bases. Germline CDR1 SGHRS, CDR2 YFSETQ. The gene calls are TRBV5-1 and TRBJ1-5; the D gene is possibly TRBD1 (5 bases). The starting material was PBMCs, obtained around atezolizumab (anti-PD-L1) treatment. The clonotype comes from a woman aged 55-70 years with urothelial cancer. CDR3: CASSLGQYSNQPQHF. In DNA, the CDR3 is TGCGCCAGCAGCTTGGGACAGTATAGCAATCAGCCCCAGCATTTT.